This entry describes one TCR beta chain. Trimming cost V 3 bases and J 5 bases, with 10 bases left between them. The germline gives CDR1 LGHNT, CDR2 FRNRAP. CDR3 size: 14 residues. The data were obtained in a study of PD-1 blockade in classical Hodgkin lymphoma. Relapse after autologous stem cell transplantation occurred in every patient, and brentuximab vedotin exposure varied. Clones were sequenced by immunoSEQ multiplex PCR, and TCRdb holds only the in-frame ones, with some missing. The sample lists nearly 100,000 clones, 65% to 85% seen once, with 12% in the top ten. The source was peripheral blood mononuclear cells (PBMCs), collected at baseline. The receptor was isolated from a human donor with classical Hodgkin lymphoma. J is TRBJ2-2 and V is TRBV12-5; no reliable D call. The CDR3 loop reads CASGFGQFTGELFF. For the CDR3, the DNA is TGTGCTAGTGGTTTTGGGCAGTTTACCGGGGAGCTGTTTTTT.